This T cell receptor (beta chain) was sequenced in a study of T cell repertoires in ileal Crohn's disease. Study results and limitations: High-frequency clones were more common in sorted CD8 than CD4 cells. Every patient over 26.8% clonality showed endoscopic recurrence.

The method was immunoSEQ multiplex PCR; TCRdb's version includes in-frame clones alone and lacks a portion of them. Of about 14,000 clones listed, under 80% are singletons. About this clone: Antigen unknown.

Patients were adults with ileal or ileocolonic Crohn's disease needing resection. This CDR3 spans 14 amino acids. Trimming removed 1 base at V and 6 bases at J, with 13 bases between. Germline-derived CDR1 and CDR2 are LGHNA and YSLEER. This sequence joins TRBV4-3 and TRBJ2-7; no definite D call. Sequencing was carried out using ileal tissue. This sequence originates from an adult with Crohn's disease. CDR3 loop: CASSQALRSGEQYF. DNA for the CDR3: TGCGCCAGCAGCCAAGCACTGAGGTCGGGCGAGCAGTACTTC.